This T cell receptor (beta chain) was sequenced for a study of molecular identifiers for immune sequencing clone quantification. In preparing bulk TCR libraries, previously described methods and listed TCR primers were used. TCRdb redid the calling of the PCR reads with MiXCR, one entry per CDR3 protein. The sample includes about 510,000 distinct CDR3 sequences, around 23% of them seen just once. The CDR3 contains 16 residues. The germline gives CDR1 MNHGY, CDR2 SAAAGT. Germline trimming cut 2 bases from V and 3 bases from J; bases unmatched to any gene: 7. The chain recombines TRBV6-8 with TRBJ2-3; TRBD1 matches at 8 bases. Sample: naive CD8+ T cells from blood, with Jurkat cell RNA spiked in. Subset reported: FACS-sorted CD8+CD4-CCR7+CD45RA+ naive T cells. This clonotype was sampled from a human donor in good health. Some libraries in this study had Jurkat cell RNA spiked in. The CDR3 loop is CASSYPGQERTDTQYF. The CDR3 DNA follows: TGTGCCAGCAGTTACCCGGGACAGGAGAGGACAGATACGCAGTATTTT.